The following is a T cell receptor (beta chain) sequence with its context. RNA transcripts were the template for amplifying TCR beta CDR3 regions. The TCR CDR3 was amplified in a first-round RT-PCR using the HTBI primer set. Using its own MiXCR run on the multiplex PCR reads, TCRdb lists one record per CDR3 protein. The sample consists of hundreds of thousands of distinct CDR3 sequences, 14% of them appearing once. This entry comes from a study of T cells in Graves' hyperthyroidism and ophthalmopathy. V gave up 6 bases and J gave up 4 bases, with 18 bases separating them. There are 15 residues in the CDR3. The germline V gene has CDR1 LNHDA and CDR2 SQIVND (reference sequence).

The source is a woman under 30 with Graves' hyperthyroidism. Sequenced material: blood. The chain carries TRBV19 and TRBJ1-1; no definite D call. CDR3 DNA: TGTGCCAGTAGACCAGCCCCTGGCGGACGCACTGAAGCTTTCTTT. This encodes CASRPAPGGRTEAFF.